These 14 T cell receptor beta chains share one sample of origin, sequenced in a study of T cells in Graves' hyperthyroidism and ophthalmopathy. Amplification of TCR beta CDR3 regions used RNA as the template. First-round RT-PCR of the TCR CDR3 relied on the HTBI primer set. TCRdb re-called the multiplex PCR reads through MiXCR, storing one row per CDR3 protein. The table has 650,000 to 750,000 distinct CDR3 sequences, approximately 15% seen once; the top ten hold 10% to 13%. The specimen was blood. Receptor source: a woman in her late teens or twenties with Graves' hyperthyroidism.

This clonotype showed up many times. The chain employs TRBV12-3 or TRBV12-4 and TRBJ2-2; weak D call: TRBD1 (6 bases). Trimming removed 5 bases from V and 3 bases from J, with 16 bases in between. The length of the CDR3 is 16 residues. The CDR3 DNA reads TGTGCCAGCAGTCAAAGGACAGCGGCGGACACCGGGGAGCTGTTTTTT. Residues: CASSQRTAADTGELFF.

There are a few counts of this clonotype. The chain employs TRBV4-1 and TRBJ2-1, with TRBD1 identical over 9 bases. Trimming removed 1 base from V and 0 bases from J; junction bases left unmatched: 4. This CDR3 comprises 17 residues. Per the germline V gene, CDR1 is MGHRA and CDR2 is YSYEKL. For the CDR3, the DNA is TGCGCCAGCAGCCAAGGGGACAGGGCCAGCTCCTACAATGAGCAGTTCTTC. Translation gives CASSQGDRASSYNEQFF.

There are a few counts of this clonotype. The chain has TRBV18 and TRBJ2-5; D might be TRBD1 (6 bases). The germline gives CDR1 KGHSH, CDR2 LQKENI. The CDR3 consists of 15 residues. V lost 0 bases to trimming and J lost 1 base, with 9 bases between them. This chain's CDR3 is CASSPPGRGQETQYF. In DNA form, the CDR3 reads TGTGCCAGCTCACCACCCGGCAGGGGCCAAGAGACCCAGTACTTC.

In this sample, this clonotype turned up many times. V is TRBV18 and J is TRBJ2-4; D gene unclear. The CDR3 covers 14 residues. V was trimmed by 0 bases and J by 7 bases, leaving 10 bases between them. From germline, CDR1 is KGHSH and CDR2 LQKENI. The CDR3 is CASSPPGHVNIQYF. Here the CDR3 DNA reads TGTGCCAGCTCACCACCAGGCCATGTGAACATTCAGTACTTC.

The chain has TRBV7-9 and TRBJ1-1; no firm D call. Per the germline V gene, CDR1 is SEHNR and CDR2 is FQNEAQ (reference sequence). V gave up 1 base and J gave up 3 bases, with 6 bases separating them. The CDR3 length is 13 residues. The CDR3, as DNA: TGTGCCAGCAGCTTAGAGAAGCACACTGAAGCTTTCTTT. Its translation: CASSLEKHTEAFF.

This clonotype was detected ten times or more. V and J are TRBV6-5 and TRBJ2-5; 9 bases map to TRBD1. This CDR3 has 13 residues. Germline assignment: CDR1 MNHEY and CDR2 SVGAGI. After removal of 6 bases from V and 9 bases from J, the junction contained 8 bases not matched to a gene. The CDR3 region is CASRKQGAGAQYF. Written as DNA, the CDR3 is TGTGCCAGCAGAAAACAGGGGGCTGGGGCCCAGTACTTC.

This clonotype was detected ten times or more. The chain carries TRBV7-2 and TRBJ1-1; D is unresolved. Germline CDR1 reads SGHTA; CDR2 reads FQGNSA. This CDR3 region has 14 residues. The V end was cut by 4 bases, the J end by 2 bases, with 11 bases between. Here the CDR3 DNA reads TGTGCCAGCAGCTATAGCGGGCCTAACACTGAAGCTTTCTTT. Translating gives CASSYSGPNTEAFF.

On this clonotype: A much larger clone lies a single base off, so this may be a read error. The CDR3 bases are TGTGCCAGCAGTTCCCCTAGGGCTTTCTTT. Amino acid sequence: CASSSPRAFF. The rearrangement links TRBV28 to TRBJ1-1; D remains unclear. This CDR3 spans 10 amino acids. V shed 4 bases and J shed 11 bases, with 8 bases lying between them. The germline V gene encodes CDR1 MDHEN and CDR2 SYDVKM.

This clonotype appeared a few times. The chain employs TRBV5-1 and TRBJ2-1; possibly TRBD1 for D (6 bases). The V and J ends lost 3 bases and 4 bases respectively, with 11 bases between them. This CDR3 contains 14 residues. The germline CDR1 and CDR2 sequences are SGHRS and YFSETQ. The CDR3 DNA sequence: TGCGCCAGCAGCTCCGGACAGAGATACAATGAGCAGTTCTTC. Amino acids: CASSSGQRYNEQFF. Complete variable domain (other parts from reference TRBV5-1 and TRBJ2-1): KAGVTQTPRYLIKTRGQQVTLSCSPISGHRSVSWYQQTPGQGLQFLFEYFSETQRNKGNFPGRFSGRQFSNSRSEMNVSTLELGDSALYLCASSSGQRYNEQFFGPGTRLTVL.

V usage is TRBV5-1 and J usage is TRBJ1-1, with unresolved D. Trimming left V 4 bases short and J 5 bases short, with 15 bases between. The CDR3 length is 14 residues. Germline V gives CDR1 SGHRS, CDR2 YFSETQ. The CDR3 bases are TGCGCCAGCAGCATTACCGGGCCTCTTACTGAAGCTTTCTTT. Amino acid sequence: CASSITGPLTEAFF.

This clonotype appeared many times. V gene TRBV30 combines with J gene TRBJ2-7; 13 bases are a match to TRBD2. This CDR3 is 14 amino acids long. CDR1 and CDR2 from the germline V gene are GTSNPN and SVGIG (reference sequence). The V segment lost 3 bases and the J segment 5 bases; nucleotides outside the gene matches: 4. CDR3 sequence reads: CAWSSGTSGNEQYF. CDR3 nucleotide sequence: TGTGCCTGGAGCTCCGGGACTAGCGGGAACGAGCAGTACTTC. Using reference TRBV30 and TRBJ2-7 for the parts outside the CDR3, the full variable domain is SQTIHQWPATLVQPVGSPLSLECTVEGTSNPNLYWYRQAAGRGLQLLFYSVGIGQISSEVPQNLSASRPQDRQFILSSKKLLLSDSGFYLCAWSSGTSGNEQYFGPGTRLTVT.

This clonotype was counted ten times or more. This chain uses TRBV11-2 with TRBJ2-1; tentatively, D is TRBD2 (6 bases). Germline assignment: CDR1 SGHAT and CDR2 FQNNGV. This CDR3 is 18 amino acids long. V was pared by 1 base and J by 8 bases, with 24 bases between. The CDR3 region is CASSLVGAGSIMADEQFF. In DNA form, the CDR3 reads TGTGCCAGCAGCTTAGTCGGCGCGGGATCTATAATGGCGGATGAGCAGTTCTTC. The full variable domain, its missing parts supplied by reference TRBV11-2 and TRBJ2-1, is EAGVAQSPRYKIIEKRQSVAFWCNPISGHATLYWYQQILGQGPKLLIQFQNNGVVDDSQLPKDRFSAERLKGVDSTLKIQPAKLEDSAVYLCASSLVGAGSIMADEQFFGPGTRLTVL.

In its sample, this clonotype was seen many times. The chain uses TRBV7-9 and TRBJ2-5; D unclear. CDR3 length equals 14 residues. V lost 1 base, J lost 1 base, and 7 bases lay in between. The germline V gene encodes CDR1 SEHNR and CDR2 FQNEAQ (reference sequence). The CDR3 nucleotides read TGTGCCAGCAGCTTAGTGGGCACCCAAGAGACCCAGTACTTC. Translation: CASSLVGTQETQYF.

This clonotype has a count of ten or more. V gene TRBV3-1 combines with J gene TRBJ1-1; D is undetermined. CDR1 is LGHDT, CDR2 YNNKEL, per germline (reference sequence). Trimming took 6 bases from V and 1 from J, leaving 15 bases between them. This CDR3 spans 15 amino acids. In DNA form, the CDR3 reads TGTGCCAGCAGTTTTAGCGGCGGGAGGAACACTGAAGCTTTCTTT. Residues: CASSFSGGRNTEAFF.